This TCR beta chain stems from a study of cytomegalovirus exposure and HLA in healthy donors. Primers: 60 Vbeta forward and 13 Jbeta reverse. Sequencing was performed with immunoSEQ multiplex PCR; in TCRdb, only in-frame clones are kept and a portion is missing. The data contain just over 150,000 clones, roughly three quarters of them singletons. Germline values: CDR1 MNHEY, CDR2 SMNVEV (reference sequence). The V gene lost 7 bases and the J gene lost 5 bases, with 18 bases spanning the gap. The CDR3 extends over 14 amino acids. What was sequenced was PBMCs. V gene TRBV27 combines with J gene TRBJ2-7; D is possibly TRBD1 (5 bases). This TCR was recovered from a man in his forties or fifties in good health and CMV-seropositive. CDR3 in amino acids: CASTRGGARDEQYF. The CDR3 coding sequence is TGTGCCAGCACCAGAGGTGGCGCCAGGGACGAGCAGTACTTC.